The entry that follows covers one T cell receptor (beta chain) sequence. Antigen unknown. The authors made TCR beta libraries by quantitative 5'-RACE with molecular barcodes. TCRdb passed the 5' RACE reads through MiXCR, listing each CDR3 protein once. Here the sample spans roughly 670,000 distinct CDR3 sequences, over 15% being singletons. This specimen comes from a study of CD8 T cells in ankylosing spondylitis. Study-level results: Earlier studies detected some motif variants in reactive arthritis synovial fluid and blood. Ankylosing spondylitis blood appeared to carry a characteristic TCR beta motif of 7 or 8 highly homologous variants.

Germline V CDR1 and CDR2: SEHNR, FQNEAQ (reference sequence). CDR3 length equals 15 residues. J gave up 5 bases and V 4 bases, and 10 bases lay outside the gene matches. The sequence was obtained from a male donor with ankylosing spondylitis. The V call is TRBV7-9, the J call TRBJ2-5; 7 bases are shared with TRBD2. The sequenced sample consisted of blood, either unsorted or a sorted T cell fraction (not recorded which). In nucleotides, the CDR3 is TGTGCCAGCAGCTGGAGCGGGGCCACACGGGAGACCCAGTACTTC. As protein: CASSWSGATRETQYF.